The 28 T cell receptor beta chains below come from one sample, sequenced in a study of blood T cell repertoires in COVID-19. Sequencing used immunoSEQ multiplex PCR; TCRdb keeps in-frame clones, though not all of them. The data contain over 100,000 clones, approximately 85% of them singletons. Material for sequencing was peripheral blood. Receptors originate from a middle-aged man with acute or convalescent COVID-19.

The V call is TRBV19, the J call TRBJ2-3; D uncertain. Germline values: CDR1 LNHDA, CDR2 SQIVND (reference sequence). Trimming left V 6 bases short and J 6 bases short, with 10 bases between. The CDR3 consists of 12 residues. CDR3 DNA sequence: TGTGCCAGTAGCAACAGCTGGGATACGCAGTATTTT. It specifies CASSNSWDTQYF.

The chain uses TRBV28 and TRBJ1-2; D unclear. CDR1 and CDR2 from the germline V gene are MDHEN and SYDVKM. The CDR3 runs to 13 residues. The V and J ends lost 7 bases and 8 bases respectively, with 17 bases between them. The CDR3 nucleotides are TGTGCCAGCACCGTTGCCGGACTTGGGGGCTACACCTTC. Its translation is CASTVAGLGGYTF.

The chain joins TRBV18 to TRBJ1-2, with D possibly matching TRBD1 (6 bases). Germline CDR1 KGHSH, CDR2 LQKENI. The CDR3 contains 14 residues. Between the trimmed V and J ends, which lost 6 bases and 6 bases, there was a span of 17 bases. CDR3 in amino acids: CASSPYREEDGYTF. CDR3 sequence (DNA): TGTGCCAGCTCCCCATACAGGGAAGAGGATGGCTACACCTTC.

This clone was recorded once. The chain uses TRBV18 and TRBJ1-3, with D possibly matching TRBD1 (6 bases). CDR3 length: 16 residues. Germline CDR1 is KGHSH and CDR2 is LQKENI. Trimming took off 2 bases at V and 0 bases at J, with 11 bases between the two ends. The CDR3 spells CASSPSNRVSGNTIYF. CDR3 nucleotide sequence: TGTGCCAGCTCACCATCAAACAGGGTCTCTGGAAACACCATATATTTT.

The chain couples TRBV29-1 to TRBJ1-2, with D possibly being TRBD1 (5 bases). Between the trimmed V and J ends, which lost 4 bases and 3 bases, there was a span of 15 bases. The CDR3 sequence is 14 residues long. The germline V gene encodes CDR1 SQVTM and CDR2 ANQGSEA. In DNA form, the CDR3 reads TGCAGCGTTGTGGGACTCTTTCAGGACTATGGCTACACCTTC. The encoded protein is CSVVGLFQDYGYTF.

The chain couples TRBV5-1 to TRBJ1-5; D is uncertain. This CDR3 has 13 residues. Per the germline V gene, CDR1 is SGHRS and CDR2 is YFSETQ. V dropped 0 bases and J dropped 4 bases, with 5 bases sitting between them. The CDR3, as DNA: TGCGCCAGCAGCTTGGAACTTAATCAGCCCCAGCATTTT. Its translation is CASSLELNQPQHF.

The chain carries TRBV4-2 and TRBJ1-2, with D perhaps TRBD1 (6 bases). There are 14 residues in the CDR3. V was cut by 0 bases and J by 9 bases, with 14 bases left in between. Germline V gene lookup returns CDR1 LGHNA and CDR2 YNFKEQ. The CDR3 protein is CASSQDPGRGRYTF. The CDR3 DNA follows: TGTGCCAGCAGCCAAGATCCGGGCAGGGGACGCTACACCTTC.

The CDR3 region is CASGVPGRGQETQYF. The DNA for the CDR3 is TGTGCCAGCGGAGTCCCGGGCCGGGGCCAAGAGACCCAGTACTTC. V is TRBV6-5 and J is TRBJ2-5, with a tentative D call TRBD2 (5 bases). Trimming cost V 8 bases and J 1 base, with 17 bases left between them. The CDR3 has 15 residues. Germline values: CDR1 MNHEY, CDR2 SVGAGI.

This CDR3 reads CASILQGGRYTGELFF. As DNA, the CDR3 is TGTGCCAGTATTCTACAGGGTGGTCGGTACACCGGGGAGCTGTTTTTT. V and J are TRBV19 and TRBJ2-2; TRBD1 might be the D (6 bases). The V and J ends lost 7 bases and 3 bases respectively, with 18 bases between them. CDR3 length: 16 residues. CDR1 and CDR2 from the germline V gene are LNHDA and SQIVND (reference sequence).

The V and J genes are TRBV18 and TRBJ1-2; 8 positions agree with TRBD1. This CDR3 region has 14 residues. V lost 5 bases, J lost 7 bases, and 9 bases stayed unmatched. Germline assignment: CDR1 KGHSH and CDR2 LQKENI. CDR3 sequence: CASSSRTGIGGYTF. In nucleotides, the CDR3 is TGTGCCAGCTCATCCCGGACAGGGATAGGTGGCTACACCTTC. The full variable domain, with the rest looked up from reference TRBV18 and TRBJ1-2, is NAGVMQNPRHLVRRRGQEARLRCSPMKGHSHVYWYRQLPEEGLKFMVYLQKENIIDESGMPKERFSAEFPKEGPSILRIQQVVRGDSAAYFCASSSRTGIGGYTFGSGTRLTVV.

The chain carries TRBV6-5 and TRBJ1-2, with D hard to call. The ends were cut back, 0 bases at V and 9 bases at J, with 11 bases in the middle. Looked up from germline, CDR1 is MNHEY and CDR2 is SVGAGI. This CDR3 has 13 amino acids. The CDR3 reads CASSYSTRGSYTF. The DNA of the CDR3 is TGTGCCAGCAGTTACTCGACCCGAGGAAGCTACACCTTC.

This clone came up a few times. This chain uses TRBV14 with TRBJ2-1, with 7 bases aligning to TRBD1. CDR1 and CDR2 from the germline V gene are SGHDN and FVKESK. The CDR3 loop spans 15 amino acids. The trim removed 5 bases at V and 4 bases at J, leaving 8 bases unmatched. CDR3 coding DNA: TGTGCCAGCAGCTTACCCGGGACAGTTTACAATGAGCAGTTCTTC. It yields the protein CASSLPGTVYNEQFF.

The J gene is TRBJ2-3, the V gene TRBV11-2, with D tentatively TRBD2 (5 bases). V was pared by 3 bases and J by 2 bases, with 12 bases between. CDR1 SGHAT and CDR2 FQNNGV come from the germline V gene. This CDR3 is built from 15 residues. The CDR3 DNA reads as TGTGCCAGCAGCTTGACGACTATTTACACAGATACGCAGTATTTT. This encodes CASSLTTIYTDTQYF. Looking up the rest from reference TRBV11-2 and TRBJ2-3 gives the full variable domain: EAGVAQSPRYKIIEKRQSVAFWCNPISGHATLYWYQQILGQGPKLLIQFQNNGVVDDSQLPKDRFSAERLKGVDSTLKIQPAKLEDSAVYLCASSLTTIYTDTQYFGPGTRLTVL.

The V gene is TRBV3-1 (or the pseudogene TRBV3-2), the J gene TRBJ1-5; 8 bases fit TRBD1. Germline V lookup: CDR1 LGHDT, CDR2 YNNKEL (reference sequence). The CDR3 sequence is 17 residues long. J lost 7 bases, V lost 0 bases, and 11 bases had no gene match. The CDR3 spells CASSQDGGRQGYQPQHF. In DNA form, the CDR3 reads TGTGCCAGCAGCCAAGATGGGGGGAGACAGGGGTACCAGCCCCAGCATTTT.

The genes are TRBV25-1 and TRBJ1-1; the D is unclear. There are 12 residues in the CDR3. The ends were cut back, 4 bases at V and 7 bases at J, with 10 bases in the middle. CDR1 is MGHDK, CDR2 SYGVNS, per germline. The CDR3 reads CASSAPGIEAFF. CDR3 nucleotide sequence: TGTGCCAGCAGTGCTCCGGGGATTGAAGCTTTCTTT.

The V gene is TRBV10-3, the J gene TRBJ1-6; TRBD1 matches 8 bases. There are 13 residues in the CDR3. CDR1 is ENHRY, CDR2 SYGVKD, per germline. The junction had 7 bases not matched to a gene; V was cut back by 10 bases and J by 8 bases. The CDR3 loop reads CATFRGPDSPLHF. CDR3 DNA sequence: TGTGCCACCTTCAGGGGGCCTGATTCACCCCTCCACTTT.

The genes are TRBV5-8 and TRBJ2-1, with TRBD1 matching over 10 bases. Germline loops: CDR1 SGHTS, CDR2 YDEGEE. The ends lost 2 bases at V and 4 bases at J; junction bases unmatched: 3. The CDR3 runs 15 residues. The CDR3 DNA sequence: TGTGCCAGCAGCTTCGGGACAGGGGCTTACAATGAGCAGTTCTTC. This gives the protein CASSFGTGAYNEQFF. The full variable domain, completed using reference TRBV5-8 and TRBJ2-1, is EAGVTQSPTHLIKTRGQQATLRCSPISGHTSVYWYQQALGLGLQFLLWYDEGEERNRGNFPPRFSGRQFPNYSSELNVNALELEDSALYLCASSFGTGAYNEQFFGPGTRLTVL.

This sequence joins TRBV11-3 and TRBJ1-3; D gene unclear. V was clipped by 0 bases and J by 0 bases, with 6 bases between them. CDR1 and CDR2 from the germline V gene are SGHNT and YENEEA. CDR3 size: 15 residues. CDR3 coding DNA: TGTGCCAGCAGCTTAGAGCGGGCCTCTGGAAACACCATATATTTT. Its protein is CASSLERASGNTIYF.

The CDR3 DNA is TGCAGCGTTGACCGGGCGACAGACTATGGCTACACCTTC. Translation gives CSVDRATDYGYTF. The chain is built from TRBV29-1 and TRBJ1-2; possibly TRBD1 for D (5 bases). Germline CDR1 reads SQVTM; CDR2 reads ANQGSEA. V shed 3 bases and J shed 3 bases, with 11 bases lying between them. The CDR3 extends over 13 amino acids.

The CDR3 region has the DNA TGTGCCAGCAGCCCTCGCGGGACAGGGAGAGAGACCCAGTACTTC. Encoded protein: CASSPRGTGRETQYF. The rearrangement links TRBV28 to TRBJ2-5; 9 bases agree with TRBD1. The CDR3 runs to 15 residues. With V trimmed by 6 bases and J by 4 bases, 9 bases remained unmatched. Germline lookup yields CDR1 MDHEN and CDR2 SYDVKM.

The chain employs TRBV27 and TRBJ2-1, with 14 bases matching TRBD2. In germline, CDR1 is MNHEY, CDR2 SMNVEV (reference sequence). This CDR3 region has 15 residues. J gave up 9 bases and V 3 bases, and 4 bases lay outside the gene matches. This chain's CDR3 is CASSFWTSGRTEQFF. CDR3 DNA sequence: TGTGCCAGCAGTTTTTGGACTAGCGGGAGGACTGAGCAGTTCTTC.

The genes are TRBV4-1 and TRBJ1-5, with D maybe TRBD1 (5 bases). The V end lost 7 bases, the J end lost 4 bases, and 17 bases lay between the germline ends. The length of the CDR3 is 15 residues. Per germline, CDR1 MGHRA and CDR2 YSYEKL. CDR3 protein: CASTLGQSGNQPQHF. CDR3 DNA: TGCGCCAGCACCTTAGGACAAAGTGGAAATCAGCCCCAGCATTTT.

The chain recombines TRBV12-3 or TRBV12-4 with TRBJ2-3; weak D call: TRBD1 (6 bases). V was shortened by 6 bases and J by 0 bases, with 7 bases between the two germline ends. The CDR3 loop spans 13 amino acids. CDR3 residues: CASRGQSTDTQYF. The CDR3 DNA reads as TGTGCCAGCAGAGGACAGAGCACAGATACGCAGTATTTT.

The CDR3 is CASSPERYGELFF. The CDR3 nucleotides read TGTGCCAGCAGCCCGGAGCGCTACGGGGAGCTGTTTTTT. V gene TRBV5-6 combines with J gene TRBJ2-2; D remains ambiguous. Germline values: CDR1 SGHDT, CDR2 YYEEEE. The CDR3 covers 13 residues. V lost 4 bases and J 7 bases, leaving 11 bases between the germline ends.

This chain uses TRBV7-6 with TRBJ2-7; TRBD1 might be the D (7 bases). CDR3 length: 13 residues. Germline-derived CDR1 and CDR2 are SGHVS and FNYEAQ. With 5 bases removed from V and 6 bases from J, the gap between germline ends came to 14 bases. The chain's CDR3 is CASSVRRDSEQYF. CDR3 in DNA: TGTGCCAGCAGCGTACGGCGGGACAGCGAGCAGTACTTC. The full variable domain, its missing parts supplied by reference TRBV7-6 and TRBJ2-7, is GAGVSQSPRYKVTKRGQDVALRCDPISGHVSLYWYRQALGQGPEFLTYFNYEAQQDKSGLPNDRFSAERPEGSISTLTIQRTEQRDSAMYRCASSVRRDSEQYFGPGTRLTVT.

The V call is TRBV7-9, the J call TRBJ1-5; D might be TRBD1 (6 bases). The V gene's germline CDR1 is SEHNR and CDR2 FQNEAQ (reference sequence). The CDR3 extends over 14 amino acids. V lost 3 bases and J lost 3, with 9 bases in between. The chain's CDR3 is CASSLDSYNQPQHF. The CDR3 DNA reads TGTGCCAGCAGCTTGGACAGCTACAATCAGCCCCAGCATTTT. The whole variable domain, remainder taken from reference TRBV7-9 and TRBJ1-5, is DTGVSQNPRHKITKRGQNVTFRCDPISEHNRLYWYRQTLGQGPEFLTYFQNEAQLEKSRLLSDRFSAERPKGSFSTLEIQRTEQGDSAMYLCASSLDSYNQPQHFGDGTRLSIL.

This clone was seen once. The junction and the germline gene differ at one end; a read error may be behind it. The V and J genes are TRBV7-8 and TRBJ1-2; maybe TRBD1 (6 bases). This CDR3 is built from 13 residues. The germline V gene has CDR1 SGHVS and CDR2 FQNEAQ. CDR3 residues: CASRQGHGNPSNF. The CDR3 region has the DNA TGTGCCAGCAGGCAGGGGCATGGCAACCCTTCCAACTTC.

The chain employs TRBV7-2 and TRBJ1-4, with D possibly matching TRBD1 (5 bases). The CDR3 is 12 residues long. V was cut by 8 bases and J by 13 bases, with 17 bases left in between. Germline CDR1 reads SGHTA; CDR2 reads FQGNSA. The DNA for the CDR3 is TGTGCCAGCGGGGGACGACGCGGGGTACTGTTTTTT. This translates into CASGGRRGVLFF.